The clone carrying this T cell receptor (beta chain) has ten or more counts. Using a J-beta primer mix together with a sample-barcoded 5' primer, a second PCR was run for about 6 to 11 cycles. A tag from a template-switch adaptor with 12 random nucleotides marked each cDNA molecule. One entry per CDR3 protein, called by TCRdb with MiXCR from the 5' RACE reads. The sample lists 1.6 million or so distinct CDR3 sequences, 30% to 35% occurring once. The CDR3 has 14 residues. V shed 10 bases and J 2 bases; nucleotides not matched to a gene: 7. The germline gives CDR1 ENHRY, CDR2 SYGVKD. The source of the sample is a study of blood T cells in healthy people across ages.

J is TRBJ2-7 and V is TRBV10-3; the match to TRBD2 covers 11 bases. This TCR was recovered from a woman in her thirties in good health. The sequenced material came from blood. The CDR3 region is CATRGTSGTYEQYF. CDR3 nucleotide sequence: TGTGCCACGAGAGGGACTAGCGGTACCTACGAGCAGTACTTC.